The next 5 T cell receptor beta chains were all read from a single sample in a study of T cell repertoires in cytomegalovirus infection. TCRdb recomputed calls from the reads with MiXCR, one row per CDR3 protein. Of around 100,000 distinct CDR3 sequences listed, 15% to 20% are singletons. The material sequenced was PBMCs. Receptors were obtained from a human donor in good health (CMV status not recorded). Some clones in this sample may be carry-over from other donors' samples.

The table lists this clonotype with many counts. V is TRBV18 and J is TRBJ1-1, with D maybe TRBD1 (6 bases). The germline gives CDR1 KGHSH, CDR2 LQKENI. The CDR3 covers 14 residues. V lost 0 bases and J lost 1, with 6 bases in between. The CDR3 DNA follows: TGTGCCAGCTCACCACCACAGGGGAACACTGAAGCTTTCTTT. Protein product: CASSPPQGNTEAFF.

The V and J genes are TRBV20-1 and TRBJ1-2, with 9 bases identical to TRBD1. After removal of 6 bases from V and 3 bases from J, the junction contained 5 bases not matched to a gene. The CDR3 extends over 13 amino acids. CDR1 DFQATT and CDR2 SNEGSKA come from the germline V gene (reference sequence). The CDR3 region is CSASRDRDYGYTF. The CDR3 nucleotides read TGCAGTGCCAGCCGGGACAGGGACTATGGCTACACCTTC.

This clonotype was counted a few times. The rearrangement uses TRBV4-1 and TRBJ1-2, with 7 bases aligning to TRBD1. CDR3 length: 12 residues. CDR1 is MGHRA, CDR2 YSYEKL, per germline. The ends lost 3 bases at V and 8 bases at J; junction bases unmatched: 3. CDR3: CASSQTGYGYTF. The CDR3, as DNA: TGCGCCAGCAGCCAGACAGGGTACGGCTACACCTTC.

This clonotype was seen repeatedly, ten times or more. The V call is TRBV20-1, the J call TRBJ2-6, with D tentatively TRBD1 (5 bases). The V gene lost 6 bases and the J gene lost 2 bases, with 17 bases spanning the gap. Germline CDR1 DFQATT, CDR2 SNEGSKA (reference sequence). The CDR3 has 16 amino acids. The CDR3 region has the DNA TGCAGTGCCTCCCGGGCAGGGCTAGCTGGGGCCAACGTCCTGACTTTC. Translation: CSASRAGLAGANVLTF.

This clonotype was counted ten times or more. This chain uses TRBV7-2 with TRBJ1-6; D is undetermined. This CDR3 has 12 residues. V lost 10 bases and J 8 bases, leaving 12 bases between the germline ends. Germline V lookup: CDR1 SGHTA, CDR2 FQGNSA. The CDR3 region is CATGSGDSPLHF. In DNA form, the CDR3 reads TGTGCCACGGGATCGGGAGATTCACCCCTCCACTTT.